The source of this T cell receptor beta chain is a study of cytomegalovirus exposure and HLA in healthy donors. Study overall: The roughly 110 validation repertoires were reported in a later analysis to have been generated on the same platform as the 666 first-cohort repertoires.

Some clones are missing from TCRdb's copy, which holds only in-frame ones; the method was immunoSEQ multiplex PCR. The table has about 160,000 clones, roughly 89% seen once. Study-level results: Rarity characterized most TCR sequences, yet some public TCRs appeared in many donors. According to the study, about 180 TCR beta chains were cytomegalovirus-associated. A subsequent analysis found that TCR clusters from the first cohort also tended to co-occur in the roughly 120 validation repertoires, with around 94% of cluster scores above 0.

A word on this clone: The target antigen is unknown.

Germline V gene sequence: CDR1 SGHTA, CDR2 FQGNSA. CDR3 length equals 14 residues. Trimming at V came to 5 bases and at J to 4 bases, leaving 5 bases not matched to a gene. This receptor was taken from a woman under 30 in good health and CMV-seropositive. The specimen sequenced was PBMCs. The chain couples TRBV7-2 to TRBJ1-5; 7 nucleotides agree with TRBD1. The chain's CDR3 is CASSLRDRNQPQHF. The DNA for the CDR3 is TGTGCCAGCAGCCTCCGGGACAGAAATCAGCCCCAGCATTTT.